The clone carrying this T cell receptor (beta chain) has only a few counts. Its antigen remains unknown. The CDR3 is made up of 19 amino acids. Germline-derived CDR1 and CDR2 are LGHNA and YNFKEQ. The junction had 7 bases not matched to a gene; V was cut back by 5 bases and J by 0 bases. This sample is drawn from a study of T cells after yellow fever vaccination. Study-level findings and limits: Clones that expanded after primary vaccination mostly reappeared after the booster (roughly 96% CD4, 80% to 90% CD8). Few clonotypes appeared in both CD4 and CD8 compartments.

From the 5' RACE reads, TCRdb called clonotypes with MiXCR, one entry per CDR3 protein. The sample lists 350,000 to 450,000 distinct CDR3 sequences, 6.2% occurring once. The chain employs TRBV4-2 and TRBJ2-4; 16 nucleotides match TRBD2. This specimen was PBMCs, taken 5 days after the yellow fever booster vaccination. This sequence was found in a man aged 25 to 40 who received the YFV17D yellow fever vaccine. CDR3 protein: CASSDEGLAGGLAKNIQYF. The CDR3 bases are TGTGCCAGCAGCGACGAGGGACTAGCGGGAGGGCTAGCCAAAAACATTCAGTACTTC.